Below are 19 T cell receptor beta chains sequenced from a single sample in a study of T cell responses to AZD1222 COVID-19 vaccine. Here immunoSEQ multiplex PCR was the method, and the copy in TCRdb shows in-frame clones only, minus some. This table has about 54,000 clones, nearly 90% appearing once. The sample here was peripheral blood, taken on day 0 of AZD1222 vaccination. The origin of the receptors is an adult in good health.

This clone has a single count. The gene calls are TRBV19 and TRBJ2-2; 11 positions match TRBD2. Unmatched junction bases numbered 6, after V lost 8 bases and J lost 4 bases. Germline-derived CDR1 and CDR2 are LNHDA and SQIVND (reference sequence). This CDR3 has 15 residues. The CDR3 nucleotides read TGTGCCAGTCGGCCTAGCGGGGGGCTCACCGGGGAGCTGTTTTTT. Translation gives CASRPSGGLTGELFF.

The chain uses TRBV9 and TRBJ2-5; 8 positions match TRBD1. The germline V gene encodes CDR1 SGDLS and CDR2 YYNGEE. J lost 5 bases, V lost 0 bases, and 3 bases had no gene match. The length of the CDR3 is 14 residues. This CDR3 reads CASSVAGGEETQYF. DNA of the CDR3: TGTGCCAGCAGCGTAGCAGGGGGCGAGGAGACCCAGTACTTC.

The V gene is TRBV4-3, the J gene TRBJ2-3; 8 positions agree with TRBD2. V was pared by 1 base and J by 4 bases, with 7 bases of the junction left unmatched. Per the germline V gene, CDR1 is LGHNA and CDR2 is YSLEER. The CDR3 sequence is 16 residues long. Written as DNA, the CDR3 is TGCGCCAGCAGCCAAGCTATTAGCGGGGTCTCAGATACGCAGTATTTT. It encodes CASSQAISGVSDTQYF.

The chain is built from TRBV6-5 and TRBJ1-4; possible D gene TRBD1, 6 bases. Germline-derived CDR1 and CDR2 are MNHEY and SVGAGI. CDR3 size: 15 residues. The V and J ends lost 7 bases and 6 bases respectively, with 18 bases between them. CDR3 protein: CASTPRAGVDEKLFF. Written as DNA, the CDR3 is TGTGCCAGCACCCCGCGGGCAGGGGTGGATGAAAAACTGTTTTTT.

As DNA, the CDR3 is TGTGCCAGCAGCGCCCCTAGCACAGATACGCAGTATTTT. It encodes CASSAPSTDTQYF. This sequence joins TRBV7-9 and TRBJ2-3; D remains unclear. This CDR3 comprises 13 residues. Trimming took off 5 bases at V and 0 bases at J, with 6 bases between the two ends. CDR1 is SEHNR, CDR2 FQNEAQ, per germline (reference sequence).

This rearrangement joins TRBV25-1 to TRBJ1-2, with D perhaps TRBD1 (5 bases). The germline V gene has CDR1 MGHDK and CDR2 SYGVNS. CDR3 length: 16 residues. Deletions cut 1 base from V and 1 base from J, with 13 bases between. DNA for the CDR3: TGTGCCAGCAGTGAATCGACCATCGGGGGTAACTATGGCTACACCTTC. This sequence encodes CASSESTIGGNYGYTF.

This chain joins TRBV7-9 and TRBJ2-7; D is undetermined. This CDR3 has 14 residues. The germline CDR1 and CDR2 sequences are SEHNR and FQNEAQ (reference sequence). V was pared by 4 bases and J by 5 bases, with 15 bases between. In nucleotides, the CDR3 is TGTGCCAGCAGCTCAGAAGAGACACCTCACGAGCAGTACTTC. Translating gives CASSSEETPHEQYF.

This sequence joins TRBV6-2 or TRBV6-3 and TRBJ1-1; D is undetermined. Trimming shortened V by 2 bases and J by 4 bases, and 8 bases separated the two germline ends. Per germline, CDR1 MNHEY and CDR2 SVGEGT. CDR3 length equals 13 residues. The DNA of the CDR3 is TGTGCCAGCAGTTACCAGAGAGGCACTGAAGCTTTCTTT. This translates into CASSYQRGTEAFF.

The rearrangement joins TRBV15 to TRBJ1-3; tentatively, D is TRBD1 (6 bases). V lost 0 bases to trimming and J lost 2 bases, with 8 bases between them. Germline values: CDR1 LNHNV, CDR2 YYDKDF (reference sequence). The CDR3 spans 15 residues. CDR3 in DNA: TGTGCCACCAGCAGAGAGGGGGCTCCTGGAAACACCATATATTTT. This gives the protein CATSREGAPGNTIYF.

The V and J genes are TRBV9 and TRBJ2-2, with D maybe TRBD2 (6 bases). The CDR3 has 14 residues. The V end was cut by 4 bases, the J end by 8 bases, with 15 bases between. The germline CDR1 and CDR2 sequences are SGDLS and YYNGEE. CDR3 loop: CASSSADYAGELFF. Here the CDR3 DNA reads TGTGCCAGCAGCTCAGCGGACTACGCGGGGGAGCTGTTTTTT. The whole variable domain, filled in from reference TRBV9 and TRBJ2-2, reads DSGVTQTPKHLITATGQRVTLRCSPRSGDLSVYWYQQSLDQGLQFLIQYYNGEERAKGNILERFSAQQFPDLHSELNLSSLELGDSALYFCASSSADYAGELFFGEGSRLTVL.

The chain uses TRBV18 and TRBJ2-1; 7 nucleotides agree with TRBD2. The V segment lost 2 bases and the J segment 3 bases; nucleotides outside the gene matches: 4. CDR1 KGHSH and CDR2 LQKENI come from the germline V gene. CDR3 length: 15 amino acids. CDR3 bases: TGTGCCAGCTCACCAAGGGCTAGCGGCTACAATGAGCAGTTCTTC. Protein: CASSPRASGYNEQFF.

This chain joins TRBV7-9 and TRBJ1-4, with D possibly TRBD1 on 5 matching bases. V lost 3 bases, J lost 14 bases, and 10 bases lay in between. From germline, CDR1 is SEHNR and CDR2 FQNEAQ (reference sequence). The CDR3 contains 11 residues. The chain's CDR3 is CASSFGARLFF. The DNA of the CDR3 is TGTGCCAGCAGCTTCGGGGCCCGCCTGTTTTTT.

The chain employs TRBV28 and TRBJ1-5; D remains unclear. V dropped 3 bases and J dropped 7 bases, with 19 bases sitting between them. Germline loops: CDR1 MDHEN, CDR2 SYDVKM. The CDR3 contains 16 residues. CDR3 nucleotide sequence: TGTGCCAGCAGTTTTTTCCCTCGACGGGAAAGCCAGCCCCAGCATTTT. Protein product: CASSFFPRRESQPQHF.

J is TRBJ1-1 and V is TRBV7-9; 9 nucleotides agree with TRBD1. There are 15 residues in the CDR3. V lost 6 bases to trimming and J lost 1 base; unmatched junction nucleotides: 6. Germline V CDR1 and CDR2: SEHNR, FQNEAQ (reference sequence). The CDR3 is CASSPGTGPNTEAFF. The CDR3 bases are TGTGCCAGCAGTCCCGGGACAGGGCCGAACACTGAAGCTTTCTTT. Combining the CDR3 with reference TRBV7-9 and TRBJ1-1 gives the whole variable domain DTGVSQNPRHKITKRGQNVTFRCDPISEHNRLYWYRQTLGQGPEFLTYFQNEAQLEKSRLLSDRFSAERPKGSFSTLEIQRTEQGDSAMYLCASSPGTGPNTEAFFGQGTRLTVV.

The rearrangement links TRBV27 to TRBJ1-1; 8 nucleotides agree with TRBD1. The V gene's germline CDR1 is MNHEY and CDR2 SMNVEV (reference sequence). The CDR3 sequence is 15 residues long. V trimming: 4 bases; J trimming: 4 bases; junction bases outside the gene matches: 8. CDR3 residues: CASSSPGQGGTEAFF. The CDR3 DNA is TGTGCCAGCAGTTCCCCCGGACAGGGTGGCACTGAAGCTTTCTTT.

The genes are TRBV5-6 and TRBJ1-1, with 7 bases lining up with TRBD1. The trim removed 5 bases at V and 3 bases at J, leaving 7 bases unmatched. Germline CDR1 SGHDT, CDR2 YYEEEE. This CDR3 has 14 amino acids. In nucleotides, the CDR3 is TGTGCCAGCAGGGGGTTGGACAGGCACACTGAAGCTTTCTTT. Its translation is CASRGLDRHTEAFF.

This clone has only a few counts. The rearrangement uses TRBV3-1 (or the pseudogene TRBV3-2) and TRBJ2-7, with 10 bases that match TRBD1. Losses at the gene ends were 1 base for V and 6 bases for J; bases not matched to a gene: 6. The CDR3 extends over 15 amino acids. The germline gives CDR1 LGHDT, CDR2 YNNKEL (reference sequence). This CDR3 reads CASSQGGTGVFEQYF. The CDR3 bases are TGTGCCAGCAGCCAAGGCGGGACAGGGGTCTTCGAGCAGTACTTC.

The chain uses TRBV12-3 or TRBV12-4 and TRBJ2-7; D unresolved. Between the trimmed V and J ends, which lost 0 bases and 2 bases, there was a span of 5 bases. CDR3 size: 13 residues. In nucleotides, the CDR3 is TGTGCCAGCAGTTTAGCTAATACCTACGAGCAGTACTTC. Its translation: CASSLANTYEQYF.

This clone was counted only a few times. This chain connects TRBV6-1 to TRBJ2-4, with 8 bases that match TRBD1. Trimming at V came to 0 bases and at J to 3 bases, leaving 1 base not matched to a gene. This CDR3 spans 15 amino acids. CDR1 and CDR2 from the germline V gene are MNHNS and SASEGT. CDR3 nucleotide sequence: TGTGCCAGCAGTGAAGCGACAGGGGACAAAAACATTCAGTACTTC. It specifies CASSEATGDKNIQYF.